These 13 T cell receptor beta chains originate from one sample sequenced in a study of blood T cell repertoires in COVID-19. Generated by immunoSEQ multiplex PCR, the TCRdb table keeps only in-frame clones and is missing some. The sample lists over 55,000 clones; 87% were seen once. The source material was peripheral blood. The source of these receptors is a man aged 45-65 years with active COVID-19.

This rearrangement joins TRBV29-1 to TRBJ1-1; a weak D match, TRBD1 (6 bases). Germline V gene sequence: CDR1 SQVTM, CDR2 ANQGSEA. The CDR3 has 14 amino acids. V was shortened by 3 bases and J by 5 bases, with 16 bases between the two germline ends. The CDR3 is CSVEGHRKETEAFF. DNA of the CDR3: TGCAGCGTTGAGGGACACCGAAAAGAAACTGAAGCTTTCTTT.

Here the CDR3 reads CASSPGTGLGNTIYF. CDR3 nucleotide sequence: TGTGCCAGCAGCCCGGGGACAGGTCTAGGGAACACCATATATTTT. The rearrangement links TRBV5-6 to TRBJ1-3; TRBD1 agrees at 8 bases. Germline CDR1 SGHDT, CDR2 YYEEEE. The V and J ends lost 4 bases and 7 bases, in that order; junction bases with no gene match: 10. The length of the CDR3 is 15 residues.

In this sample, this clone turned up a few times. Here the CDR3 DNA reads TGCGCCAGCAGCCAAGGAGCAGGGTCCGGCGAGCAGTACTTC. This gives the protein CASSQGAGSGEQYF. The J gene is TRBJ2-7, the V gene TRBV4-3; the D gene is possibly TRBD1 (5 bases). Germline CDR1 is LGHNA and CDR2 is YSLEER. The germline V and J ends were trimmed by 1 base and 6 bases, with 13 bases remaining between them. This CDR3 contains 14 residues.

The gene calls are TRBV24-1 and TRBJ2-5; 7 nucleotides agree with TRBD2. Germline V gene sequence: CDR1 KGHDR, CDR2 SFDVKD. CDR3 size: 14 residues. Trimming cost V 3 bases and J 3 bases; bases outside gene matches: 3. The CDR3 sequence is CATSDRAGKETQYF. CDR3 nucleotides: TGTGCCACCAGTGATAGAGCGGGAAAAGAGACCCAGTACTTC.

This chain uses TRBV6-4 with TRBJ2-7; possible D gene TRBD1, 6 bases. Germline CDR1 MRHNA, CDR2 SNTAGT. The germline V and J ends were trimmed by 4 bases and 0 bases, with 10 bases remaining between them. The CDR3 spans 14 residues. The CDR3 sequence is CASSAETGSYEQYF. The CDR3 region has the DNA TGTGCCAGCAGTGCTGAGACAGGCTCCTACGAGCAGTACTTC.

The chain has TRBV5-4 and TRBJ2-7, with a weak D call TRBD1 (5 bases). Germline V gene sequence: CDR1 SGHNT, CDR2 YYREEE (reference sequence). This CDR3 is 17 amino acids long. V lost 1 base, J lost 5 bases, and 22 bases lay in between. The CDR3, as DNA: TGTGCCAGCAGCTTGCTGCAGGGCGGACCTCTTACGAACGAGCAGTACTTC. It is translated as CASSLLQGGPLTNEQYF.

V usage is TRBV28 and J usage is TRBJ2-2; maybe TRBD2 (5 bases). The CDR3 covers 16 residues. Trimming removed 4 bases at V and 6 bases at J, with 18 bases between. CDR1 is MDHEN, CDR2 SYDVKM, per germline. CDR3 loop: CASSSVVNISAGELFF. The CDR3, as DNA: TGTGCCAGCAGTTCTGTTGTCAATATTAGCGCCGGGGAGCTGTTTTTT. Full variable domain (outside the CDR3, taken from reference TRBV28 and TRBJ2-2): DVKVTQSSRYLVKRTGEKVFLECVQDMDHENMFWYRQDPGLGLRLIYFSYDVKMKEKGDIPEGYSVSREKKERFSLILESASTNQTSMYLCASSSVVNISAGELFFGEGSRLTVL.

The chain's CDR3 is CASRLQGSGNTIYF. CDR3 DNA sequence: TGTGCCAGCAGACTACAGGGCTCCGGAAACACCATATATTTT. This chain connects TRBV5-6 to TRBJ1-3; weak D call: TRBD1 (6 bases). This CDR3 spans 14 amino acids. Germline V lookup: CDR1 SGHDT, CDR2 YYEEEE. Trimming took off 5 bases at V and 4 bases at J, with 13 bases between the two ends. Variable domain in full (rest from reference TRBV5-6 and TRBJ1-3): DAGVTQSPTHLIKTRGQQVTLRCSPKSGHDTVSWYQQALGQGPQFIFQYYEEEERQRGNFPDRFSGHQFPNYSSELNVNALLLGDSALYLCASRLQGSGNTIYFGEGSWLTVV.

V gene TRBV12-2 combines with J gene TRBJ2-5; the table gives TRBD1 as D, unverified against the DNA. TRBV12-2 is listed as a pseudogene. The CDR3 is 16 residues long. Here the CDR3 DNA reads TGTGCAAGTCGCTCCAAGGAGACAGAGAAAAAAGAGACCCAGTACTTC. Translating gives CASRSKETEKKETQYF.

This chain links TRBV4-1 with TRBJ1-1; D call uncertain. V was clipped by 0 bases and J by 10 bases, with 18 bases between them. CDR1 and CDR2 (germline): MGHRA, YSYEKL. This CDR3 spans 15 amino acids. CDR3 in amino acids: CASSQEVGLPGRAFF. Here the CDR3 DNA reads TGCGCCAGCAGCCAAGAAGTGGGTCTACCGGGGAGAGCTTTCTTT.

V usage is TRBV28 and J usage is TRBJ2-6; TRBD2 might be the D (6 bases). The CDR3 is 18 amino acids. V lost 3 bases and J 0 bases, leaving 15 bases between the germline ends. Germline V gene lookup returns CDR1 MDHEN and CDR2 SYDVKM. For the CDR3, the DNA is TGTGCCAGCAGTTTGCCGGGACTCGCCGTCTCTGGGGCCAACGTCCTGACTTTC. Protein sequence: CASSLPGLAVSGANVLTF.

This chain connects TRBV2 to TRBJ1-5; D not resolved. V was pared by 4 bases and J by 2 bases, with 9 bases between. In germline, CDR1 is SNHLY, CDR2 FYNNEI. The CDR3 length is 14 residues. The CDR3: CASSVERGNQPQHF. CDR3 bases: TGTGCCAGCAGTGTGGAGAGGGGCAATCAGCCCCAGCATTTT.

The genes are TRBV7-8 and TRBJ2-7; tentative D call: TRBD1 (6 bases). Germline values: CDR1 SGHVS, CDR2 FQNEAQ. The CDR3 loop spans 18 amino acids. V gave up 3 bases and J gave up 0 bases, with 21 bases separating them. CDR3 DNA sequence: TGTGCCAGCAGCTTGCGGAGACCGGGACACAGGAGCTCCTACGAGCAGTACTTC. As protein: CASSLRRPGHRSSYEQYF. Based on the CDR3 plus reference TRBV7-8 and TRBJ2-7, the full variable domain is GAGVSQSPRYKVAKRGQDVALRCDPISGHVSLFWYQQALGQGPEFLTYFQNEAQLDKSGLPSDRFFAERPEGSVSTLKIQRTQQEDSAVYLCASSLRRPGHRSSYEQYFGPGTRLTVT.